The clone carrying this T cell receptor (beta chain) was seen a handful of times. Its target is not known. The data stem from a study of cytomegalovirus exposure and HLA in healthy donors. Study-wide results and caveats: There were some public TCRs occurring in many donors, but most TCR sequences were rare.

With 60 Vbeta and 13 Jbeta primers, the PCR was carried out. The data were produced by immunoSEQ multiplex PCR, yet TCRdb's version contains in-frame clones alone and is incomplete. The sample lists 75,000 to 100,000 clones, roughly 75% occurring once. Material: PBMCs. This sequence was found in a young man in good health and CMV-seronegative.

CDR3 residues: CASSQGGPDSGNTIYF. Written as DNA, the CDR3 is TGTGCCAGCAGCCAAGGGGGGCCTGACTCTGGAAACACCATATATTTT. The genes are TRBV4-2 and TRBJ1-3; the D gene is possibly TRBD1 (6 bases). The germline V and J ends were trimmed by 1 base and 0 bases, with 10 bases remaining between them. CDR1 and CDR2 (germline): LGHNA, YNFKEQ. The CDR3 spans 16 residues.